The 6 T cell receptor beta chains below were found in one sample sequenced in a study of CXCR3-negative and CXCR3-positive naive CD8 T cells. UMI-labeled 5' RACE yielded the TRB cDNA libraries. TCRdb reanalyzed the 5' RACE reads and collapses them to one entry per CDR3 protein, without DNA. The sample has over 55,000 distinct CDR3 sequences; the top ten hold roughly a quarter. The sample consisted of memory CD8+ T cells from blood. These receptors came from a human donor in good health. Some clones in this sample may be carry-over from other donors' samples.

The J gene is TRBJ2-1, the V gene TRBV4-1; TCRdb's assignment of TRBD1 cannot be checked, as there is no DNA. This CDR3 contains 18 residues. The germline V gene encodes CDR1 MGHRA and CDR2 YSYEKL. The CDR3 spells CASSQLPPGGGTYNEQFF.

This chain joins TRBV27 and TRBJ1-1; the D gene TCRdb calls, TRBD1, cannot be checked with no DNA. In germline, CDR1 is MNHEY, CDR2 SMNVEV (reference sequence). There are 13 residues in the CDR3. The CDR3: CASSLGVGVEAFF.

CDR3 loop: CSARAQGAYEQYF. The chain is built from TRBV20-1 and TRBJ2-7; TCRdb names TRBD2, which stays unverified in the absence of DNA. CDR1 is DFQATT and CDR2 is SNEGSKA in the germline V gene (reference sequence). The CDR3 has 13 amino acids.

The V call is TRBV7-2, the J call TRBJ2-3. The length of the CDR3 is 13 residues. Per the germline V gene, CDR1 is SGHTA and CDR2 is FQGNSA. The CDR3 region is CASWPIGTDTQYF. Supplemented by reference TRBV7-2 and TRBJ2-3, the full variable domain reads GAGVSQSPSNKVTEKGKDVELRCDPISGHTALYWYRQSLGQGLEFLIYFQGNSAPDKSGLPSDRFSAERTGGSVSTLTIQRTQQEDSAVYLCASWPIGTDTQYFGPGTRLTVL.

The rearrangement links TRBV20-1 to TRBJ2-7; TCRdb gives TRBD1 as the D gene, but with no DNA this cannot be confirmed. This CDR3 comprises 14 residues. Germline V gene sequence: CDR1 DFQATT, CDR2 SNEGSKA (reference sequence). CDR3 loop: CSAREPGHSYEQYF.

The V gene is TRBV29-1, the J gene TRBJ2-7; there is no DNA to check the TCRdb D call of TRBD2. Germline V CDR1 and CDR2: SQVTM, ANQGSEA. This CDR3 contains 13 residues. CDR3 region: CSVLGLVSYEQYF.